Given below is one T cell receptor beta chain in context. The same CDR3 also results from other DNA sequences found in this sample. The record originates from a study of T cell changes during pregnancy in multiple sclerosis. CDR1 and CDR2 (germline): SGHNT, YYREEE (reference sequence). The ends were cut back, 0 bases at V and 3 bases at J, with 15 bases in the middle. The CDR3 consists of 16 residues. Method: immunoSEQ multiplex PCR; TCRdb's copy keeps in-frame clones and lacks some. The repertoire holds about 17,000 clones, with 84% as singletons. The input for sequencing was CD8+ T cells from peripheral blood mononuclear cells, taken in the second trimester of pregnancy. This sequence originates from a female donor in good health, enrolled as a control in a pregnancy study. The chain couples TRBV5-4 to TRBJ1-2, with D tentatively TRBD1 (5 bases). CDR3 bases: TGTGCCAGCAGCTTGGCTTCGGCAGGGCTCTACTATGGCTACACCTTC. Amino acid sequence: CASSLASAGLYYGYTF.